This TCR beta chain was documented in a study of control samples from healthy donors and cancer patients. Repertoires were generated with immunoSEQ multiplex PCR, while TCRdb's copy carries only in-frame clones and drops some. This table has 90,000 to 150,000 clones, approximately 90% appearing once. The sequenced material came from blood. This clonotype was sampled from a man aged 40-55 years in good health.

This CDR3 is CASSLVQGPKNIQYF. CDR3 DNA: TGTGCCAGCAGCTTGGTTCAGGGACCCAAAAACATTCAGTACTTC. The chain links TRBV5-6 to TRBJ2-4, with D possibly being TRBD1 or TRBD2 (5 bases each). Per germline, CDR1 SGHDT and CDR2 YYEEEE. Trimming left V 0 bases short and J 2 bases short, with 9 bases between. The CDR3 is 15 amino acids.